One sample yielded the 12 T cell receptor beta chains listed below, sequenced in a study of blood T cell repertoires in COVID-19. The repertoire was sequenced with immunoSEQ multiplex PCR; TCRdb's copy has only in-frame clones and lacks some. The table records approximately 37,000 clones, 87% of them present only once. Sequencing was carried out using peripheral blood. The receptor source for this set is an elderly man with active COVID-19.

V gene TRBV6-5 combines with J gene TRBJ1-1; no clear D. Germline CDR1 MNHEY, CDR2 SVGAGI. The CDR3 is 15 residues long. The V gene lost 0 bases and the J gene lost 4 bases, with 12 bases spanning the gap. The DNA for the CDR3 is TGTGCCAGCAGTTACTCGGCCCGGAGGATCACTGAAGCTTTCTTT. Translating gives CASSYSARRITEAFF.

The rearrangement uses TRBV29-1 and TRBJ2-1; 8 bases are shared with TRBD1. Germline V gene data show CDR1 as SQVTM and CDR2 as ANQGSEA. This CDR3 is built from 13 residues. V trimming: 5 bases; J trimming: 3 bases; junction bases outside the gene matches: 3. The CDR3 reads CSVRQGLYNEQFF. In nucleotides, the CDR3 is TGCAGCGTTCGACAGGGGCTCTACAATGAGCAGTTCTTC.

V is TRBV28 and J is TRBJ2-5, with 10 nucleotides matching TRBD2. The CDR3 has 14 amino acids. After removal of 11 bases from V and 4 bases from J, the junction contained 10 bases not matched to a gene. The germline gives CDR1 MDHEN, CDR2 SYDVKM. For the CDR3, the DNA is TGTGCCGGGCGGAGCGGGAGGGCCACAGAGACCCAGTACTTC. Translating gives CAGRSGRATETQYF.

This chain joins TRBV19 and TRBJ2-7, with 16 nucleotides matching TRBD2. Per the germline V gene, CDR1 is LNHDA and CDR2 is SQIVND (reference sequence). After removal of 5 bases from V and 7 bases from J, the junction contained 5 bases not matched to a gene. This CDR3 is 15 amino acids long. The CDR3 reads CASSSGTSGRVEQYF. DNA of the CDR3: TGTGCCAGTAGTTCCGGGACTAGCGGGAGGGTGGAGCAGTACTTC.

This clone was seen a handful of times. This sequence joins TRBV9 and TRBJ2-7; tentatively, D is TRBD2 (6 bases). CDR3 size: 13 residues. Trimming removed 3 bases at V and 5 bases at J, with 12 bases between. Germline V gene sequence: CDR1 SGDLS, CDR2 YYNGEE. The CDR3 DNA follows: TGTGCCAGCAGCGGTGCCGAGCGGGACGAGCAGTACTTC. Encoded protein: CASSGAERDEQYF.

The chain carries TRBV7-2 and TRBJ1-2; TRBD1 matches at 10 bases. This CDR3 is 15 amino acids long. CDR1 is SGHTA and CDR2 is FQGNSA in the germline V gene. Trimming cost V 1 base and J 2 bases; bases outside gene matches: 1. In nucleotides, the CDR3 is TGTGCCAGCAGCTTAGGGGACAGGGGCAACTATGGCTACACCTTC. Amino acids: CASSLGDRGNYGYTF.

J is TRBJ2-1 and V is TRBV27; D might be TRBD1 (6 bases). The CDR3 has 15 residues. V was shortened by 7 bases and J by 7 bases, with 20 bases between the two germline ends. The germline gives CDR1 MNHEY, CDR2 SMNVEV (reference sequence). As DNA, the CDR3 is TGTGCCAGCACCCCCAGGGGTTTAGGTTGGAATGAGCAGTTCTTC. This codes for CASTPRGLGWNEQFF.

V usage is TRBV28 and J usage is TRBJ1-2, with 9 bases that match TRBD1. J gave up 8 bases and V 4 bases, and 8 bases lay outside the gene matches. This CDR3 spans 14 amino acids. The germline V gene has CDR1 MDHEN and CDR2 SYDVKM. The CDR3 protein is CASSSTGGSLGYTF. The CDR3 nucleotides read TGTGCCAGCAGTTCGACAGGGGGGAGTTTGGGCTACACCTTC.

This chain connects TRBV28 to TRBJ2-3, with 8 bases lining up with TRBD2. Germline V CDR1 and CDR2: MDHEN, SYDVKM. The CDR3 spans 15 residues. The trim removed 5 bases at V and 4 bases at J, leaving 8 bases unmatched. The CDR3 protein is CASSRSGSFADTQYF. The DNA for the CDR3 is TGTGCCAGCAGTAGGAGCGGGAGTTTCGCAGATACGCAGTATTTT.

This clone came up once. J is TRBJ2-5 and V is TRBV5-1; 8 bases are a match to TRBD2. The CDR3 totals 15 residues. CDR1 is SGHRS, CDR2 YFSETQ, per germline. V lost 3 bases, J lost 0 bases, and 4 bases stayed unmatched. The CDR3 protein is CASSSQRGNQETQYF. CDR3 DNA sequence: TGCGCCAGCAGCTCCCAGCGGGGGAACCAAGAGACCCAGTACTTC. Full variable domain (outside the CDR3, taken from reference TRBV5-1 and TRBJ2-5): KAGVTQTPRYLIKTRGQQVTLSCSPISGHRSVSWYQQTPGQGLQFLFEYFSETQRNKGNFPGRFSGRQFSNSRSEMNVSTLELGDSALYLCASSSQRGNQETQYFGPGTRLLVL.

The chain links TRBV11-2 to TRBJ1-6; D is undetermined. Looked up from germline, CDR1 is SGHAT and CDR2 is FQNNGV. This CDR3 has 16 residues. V was cut by 5 bases and J by 0 bases, with 11 bases left in between. Here the CDR3 reads CASSPMGSSYNSPLHF. The CDR3 bases are TGTGCCAGCAGCCCGATGGGGAGCTCCTATAATTCACCCCTCCACTTT.

The V gene is TRBV5-1, the J gene TRBJ2-5, with D maybe TRBD1 (7 bases). The CDR3 length is 14 residues. V was trimmed by 2 bases and J by 5 bases, leaving 13 bases between them. Germline V gene lookup returns CDR1 SGHRS and CDR2 YFSETQ. CDR3 protein: CASSLGGTEETQYF. Written as DNA, the CDR3 is TGCGCCAGCAGCTTAGGAGGGACAGAGGAGACCCAGTACTTC.